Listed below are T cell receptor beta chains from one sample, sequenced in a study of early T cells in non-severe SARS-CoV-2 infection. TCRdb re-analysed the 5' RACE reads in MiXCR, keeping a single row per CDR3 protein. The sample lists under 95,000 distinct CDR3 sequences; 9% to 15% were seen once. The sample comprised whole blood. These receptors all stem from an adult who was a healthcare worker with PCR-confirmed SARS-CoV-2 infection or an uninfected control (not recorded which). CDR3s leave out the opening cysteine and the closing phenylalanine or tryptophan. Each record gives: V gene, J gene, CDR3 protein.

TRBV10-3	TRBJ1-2	AISEQGANYGYT
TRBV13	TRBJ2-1	ASSGQSGTREQF
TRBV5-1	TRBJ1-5	ASSLGGRVQPQH
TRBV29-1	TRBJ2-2	SATGAGTGELF
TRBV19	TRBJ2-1	ASTHPSVRGNEQF
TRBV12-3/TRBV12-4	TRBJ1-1	ASSVSGSIGAF
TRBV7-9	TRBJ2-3	AGGSTDTQY
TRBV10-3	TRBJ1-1	AISGGDSRTEAF
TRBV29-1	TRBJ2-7	SVPGGAGYHEQY
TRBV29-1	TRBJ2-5	SVGFGGETQY
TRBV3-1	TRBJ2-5	TSSQDPTAWGEETQY
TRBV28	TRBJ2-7	ASSLLVSSGSPSYEQY
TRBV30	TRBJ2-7	AWSGTSGSKSEQY
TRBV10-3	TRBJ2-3	AISESGGSDTDTQY
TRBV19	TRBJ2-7	ASGTGTGVDEQY
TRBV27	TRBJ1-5	ASSPARVGQPQH
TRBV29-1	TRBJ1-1	SVVLGQGLPEAF
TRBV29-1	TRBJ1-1	SGGASEAF
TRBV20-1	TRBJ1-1	SARASAGRGTEAF
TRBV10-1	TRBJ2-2	ASSERAGELF
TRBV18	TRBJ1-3	ASSPGIMRNTIY
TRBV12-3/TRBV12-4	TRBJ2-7	ASRYTGSPGEQY
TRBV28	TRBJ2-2	ASSLTGTGELF
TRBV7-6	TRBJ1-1	ASSLNPSGEAF
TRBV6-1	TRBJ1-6	ASSRDRGNSPLH
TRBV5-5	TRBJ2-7	ASSPWDTSYEQY
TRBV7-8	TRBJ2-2	ASSLSRMNTGELF
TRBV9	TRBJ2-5	ASSLRGGQGAGETQY
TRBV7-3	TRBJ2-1	ASSLGPLRSQDEQF
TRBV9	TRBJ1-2	ASRRGNYGYT
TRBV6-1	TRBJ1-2	ASDNYGYT
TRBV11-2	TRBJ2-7	ASSSTPNKQGTGEQY
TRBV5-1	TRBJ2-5	ASSLGPGEAETQY
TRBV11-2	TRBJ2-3	ASSSPRGGSADTQY
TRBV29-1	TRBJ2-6	SVGPGAGANVLT
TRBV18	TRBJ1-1	ASSPQETEAF
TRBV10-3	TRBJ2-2	ASRRGENTGELF
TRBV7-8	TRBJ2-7	ASSLDDGTLTINYEQY
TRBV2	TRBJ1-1	ASHPSFMNTEAF
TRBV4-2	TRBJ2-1	ASSHRLAGGPRDNEQF
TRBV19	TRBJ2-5	ASSPTGVETQY
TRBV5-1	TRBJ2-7	ASSLKTGTTKQY
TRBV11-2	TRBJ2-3	ASSPRGRTDTQY
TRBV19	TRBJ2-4	ASSIFGLAKNIQY
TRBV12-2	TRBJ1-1	ASRPGQGGISTEAF
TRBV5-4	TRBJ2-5	ASSLFGGDQETQY
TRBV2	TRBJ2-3	ASRGVTDTQY
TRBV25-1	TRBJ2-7	ASSDRRGEQY
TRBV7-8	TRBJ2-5	ASSLVIGGAQETQY
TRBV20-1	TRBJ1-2	SARGTGTPPNYGYT
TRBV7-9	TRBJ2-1	ASSRDEQF
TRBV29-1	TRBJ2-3	SGTGPSTDTQY
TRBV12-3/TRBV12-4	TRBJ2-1	ASRFQQGNEQF
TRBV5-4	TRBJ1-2	ASSPGGTGGWYGYT
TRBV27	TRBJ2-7	ASSAGTRGEQY